Listed here is a single TCR beta chain. Authors' data handling: Reference gene primer amplification in the assay estimated nucleated cell counts. Method: immunoSEQ multiplex PCR; TCRdb's copy keeps in-frame clones and lacks some. That table furnishes V, J and clone size, whereas the DNA furnished D and trimming. Of some 230,000 clones listed, 86% are singletons. Germline values: CDR1 ENHRY, CDR2 SYGVKD. The CDR3 loop spans 16 amino acids. Losses at the gene ends were 3 bases for V and 6 bases for J; bases not matched to a gene: 9. The data stem from a study of blood T cell repertoires in COVID-19. Background on the study: PBMCs, B-cell-depleted T cells, or T cells were the source of the cDNA or gDNA that made up the material.

V usage is TRBV10-3 and J usage is TRBJ1-1, with 11 bases lining up with TRBD1. The sample comprised peripheral blood. This receptor was obtained from a woman aged 45-65 years with COVID-19, enrolled during active disease. CDR3 region: CAISDYPDRGQSEAFF. CDR3 sequence (DNA): TGTGCCATCAGTGACTACCCGGACAGGGGGCAATCTGAAGCTTTCTTT.